This T cell receptor beta chain was observed in a study of cytomegalovirus exposure and HLA in healthy donors. Overall study findings and caveats: Evidence from a later analysis indicated that most CMV-associated TCR beta chains looked HLA-restricted. In vitro confirmation showed a few CMV-associated chains to be CMV antigen specific.

At collection, donors were nominally healthy, but unrecorded immune exposures were probable. Germline lookup yields CDR1 MNHEY and CDR2 SVGAGI. V lost 0 bases and J lost 3; bases outside the gene matches: 0. CDR3 length: 14 amino acids. With respect to this clone: Its target is not known.

The PCR used 60 Vbeta and 13 Jbeta primers. Authors' methods: Counted up in a later analysis, unique TCR beta chains came to 65 million to 80 million, with roughly 11 million shared. Assay: immunoSEQ multiplex PCR; the TCRdb copy retains only in-frame clones and omits some. The V and J calls and the clone size are those of that table, but D and trimming were determined from the DNA. Of roughly 200,000 clones listed, about 86% are singletons. This TCR derives from a woman aged 25 to 45 in good health and CMV-seronegative. The V and J genes are TRBV6-5 and TRBJ2-3, with 7 nucleotides matching TRBD1. The sample was PBMCs. The CDR3 DNA reads TGTGCCAGCAGTTACTCACAGGGGACAGATACGCAGTATTTT. It encodes CASSYSQGTDTQYF.